Below, 10 T cell receptor beta chains from the same sample are listed, as sequenced in a study of Ad26.COV2.S vaccination and SARS-CoV-2 variants. Sequenced by immunoSEQ multiplex PCR; TCRdb stores in-frame clones only, minus some. The sample yields roughly 500,000 clones, 70% to 90% seen once. Stated treatment: roughly 18 received Ad26.COV2.S at low or high dose, single or two shots; about 5 received placebo; per-sample allocation not given. Collection of the samples took place on day 63 after the first injection of vaccine or placebo. This specimen consisted of peripheral blood, obtained in a trial of Ad26.COV2.S vaccine versus placebo. Receptor source: a person aged 18-65 years who received the Ad26.COV2.S COVID-19 vaccine or a placebo.

This chain uses TRBV10-3 with TRBJ1-6; D is uncertain. V was shortened by 0 bases and J by 4 bases, with 4 bases between the two germline ends. The CDR3 loop spans 14 amino acids. Germline values: CDR1 ENHRY, CDR2 SYGVKD. Written as DNA, the CDR3 is TGTGCCATCAGTGAGTCAGGTTATAATTCACCCCTCCACTTT. Translating gives CAISESGYNSPLHF.

The chain links TRBV28 to TRBJ1-4; D is undetermined. Trimming took 5 bases from V and 0 from J, leaving 10 bases between them. The CDR3 runs to 15 residues. Germline values: CDR1 MDHEN, CDR2 SYDVKM. CDR3 in DNA: TGTGCCAGCAGTCCCCTATGGGCAACTAATGAAAAACTGTTTTTT. It translates to CASSPLWATNEKLFF.

The table lists this clone with a count of one. The J gene is TRBJ2-5, the V gene TRBV28; D may be TRBD1 (6 bases). This CDR3 has 15 residues. Germline lookup yields CDR1 MDHEN and CDR2 SYDVKM. Trimming left V 0 bases short and J 0 bases short, with 8 bases between. As DNA, the CDR3 is TGTGCCAGCAGTTTATGGGACAGCAACCAAGAGACCCAGTACTTC. Protein: CASSLWDSNQETQYF.

The chain links TRBV9 to TRBJ2-1; TRBD2 matches at 7 bases. With V trimmed by 7 bases and J by 5 bases, 3 bases remained unmatched. The CDR3 is 12 amino acids. Germline assignment: CDR1 SGDLS and CDR2 YYNGEE. CDR3 DNA: TGTGCCAGCGGCCTAGCGGACAATGAGCAGTTCTTC. Encoded protein: CASGLADNEQFF.

This chain joins TRBV30 and TRBJ1-3, with D hard to call. V lost 5 bases and J 0 bases, leaving 8 bases between the germline ends. The CDR3 extends over 13 amino acids. Germline assignment: CDR1 GTSNPN and CDR2 SVGIG (reference sequence). CDR3 region: CAWFPSSGNTIYF. In DNA, the CDR3 is TGTGCCTGGTTTCCCAGCTCTGGAAACACCATATATTTT.

V usage is TRBV28 and J usage is TRBJ1-6; maybe TRBD1 (6 bases). This CDR3 is 16 amino acids long. Trimming pared 6 bases from V and 7 bases from J, leaving 19 bases between. Germline CDR1 reads MDHEN; CDR2 reads SYDVKM. This CDR3 is CASRQWVAGANSPLHF. CDR3 sequence (DNA): TGTGCCAGCAGACAATGGGTGGCAGGGGCGAATTCACCCCTCCACTTT.

This sequence joins TRBV7-3 and TRBJ1-1, with TRBD1 matching over 10 bases. There are 12 residues in the CDR3. The V and J ends lost 5 bases and 8 bases, in that order; junction bases with no gene match: 2. The germline gives CDR1 SGHTA, CDR2 FQGTGA. The CDR3 bases are TGTGCCAGCAGCCAGGACAGGGGGGAAGCTTTCTTT. Translating gives CASSQDRGEAFF.

The V call is TRBV6-5, the J call TRBJ1-2; D is uncertain. The ends were cut back, 7 bases at V and 5 bases at J, with 17 bases in the middle. CDR3 size: 14 residues. CDR1 and CDR2 (germline): MNHEY, SVGAGI. The CDR3 DNA reads as TGTGCCAGCACCACCCAGCCCCCACCTTATGGCTACACCTTC. This encodes CASTTQPPPYGYTF.

The rearrangement uses TRBV11-3 and TRBJ2-3, with 8 bases that match TRBD1. The CDR3 is 14 residues long. In germline, CDR1 is SGHNT, CDR2 YENEEA. J was trimmed by 5 bases and V by 3 bases; bases with no gene match: 4. CDR3 DNA sequence: TGTGCCAGCAGCTTTGGACAGGGCCTAGATACGCAGTATTTT. This translates into CASSFGQGLDTQYF.

This chain joins TRBV6-4 and TRBJ2-2, with D perhaps TRBD1 (6 bases). V was shortened by 6 bases and J by 1 base, with 18 bases between the two germline ends. The CDR3 consists of 17 residues. Germline CDR1 MRHNA, CDR2 SNTAGT. This chain's CDR3 is CASRPYNRDQNTGELFF. The DNA for the CDR3 is TGTGCCAGCAGACCCTATAACAGGGACCAGAACACCGGGGAGCTGTTTTTT.